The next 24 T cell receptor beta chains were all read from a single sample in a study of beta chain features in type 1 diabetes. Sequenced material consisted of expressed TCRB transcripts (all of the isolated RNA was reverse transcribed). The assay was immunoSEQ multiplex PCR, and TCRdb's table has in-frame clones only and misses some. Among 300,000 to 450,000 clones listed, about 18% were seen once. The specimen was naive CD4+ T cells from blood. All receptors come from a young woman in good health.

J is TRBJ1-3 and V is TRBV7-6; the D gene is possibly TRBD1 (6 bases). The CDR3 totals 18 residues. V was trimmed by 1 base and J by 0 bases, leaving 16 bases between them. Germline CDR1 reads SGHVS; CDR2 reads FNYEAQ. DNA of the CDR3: TGTGCCAGCAGCTTAGAACGGGACAATTCAGCCTCTGGAAACACCATATATTTT. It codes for CASSLERDNSASGNTIYF.

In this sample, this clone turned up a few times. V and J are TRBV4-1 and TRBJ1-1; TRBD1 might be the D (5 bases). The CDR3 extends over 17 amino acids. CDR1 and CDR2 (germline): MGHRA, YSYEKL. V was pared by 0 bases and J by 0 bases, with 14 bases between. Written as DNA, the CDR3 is TGCGCCAGCAGCCAAGAGACAGTGGAGCGATTGAACACTGAAGCTTTCTTT. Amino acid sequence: CASSQETVERLNTEAFF.

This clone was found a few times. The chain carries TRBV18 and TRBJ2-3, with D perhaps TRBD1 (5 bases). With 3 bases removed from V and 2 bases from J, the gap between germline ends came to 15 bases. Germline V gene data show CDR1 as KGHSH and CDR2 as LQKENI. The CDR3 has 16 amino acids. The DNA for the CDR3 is TGTGCCAGCTCACCCCGACAGCGCAGCCCCACAGATACGCAGTATTTT. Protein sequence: CASSPRQRSPTDTQYF.

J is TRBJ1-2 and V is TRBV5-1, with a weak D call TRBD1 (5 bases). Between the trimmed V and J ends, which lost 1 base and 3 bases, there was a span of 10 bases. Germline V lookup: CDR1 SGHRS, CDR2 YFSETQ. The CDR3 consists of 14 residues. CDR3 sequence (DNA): TGCGCCAGCAGCTTGACAGGCCCCTACTATGGCTACACCTTC. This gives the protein CASSLTGPYYGYTF.

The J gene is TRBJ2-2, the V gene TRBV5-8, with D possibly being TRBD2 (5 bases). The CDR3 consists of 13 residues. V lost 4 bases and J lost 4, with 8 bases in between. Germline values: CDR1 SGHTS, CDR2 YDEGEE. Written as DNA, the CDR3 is TGTGCCAGCAGCAGGCGGGTCACCGGGGAGCTGTTTTTT. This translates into CASSRRVTGELFF.

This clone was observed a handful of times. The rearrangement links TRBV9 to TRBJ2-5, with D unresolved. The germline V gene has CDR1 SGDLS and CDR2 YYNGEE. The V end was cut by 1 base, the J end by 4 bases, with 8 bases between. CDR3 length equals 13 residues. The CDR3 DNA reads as TGTGCCAGCAGCGTACAGCCGGGAGAGACCCAGTACTTC. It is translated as CASSVQPGETQYF.

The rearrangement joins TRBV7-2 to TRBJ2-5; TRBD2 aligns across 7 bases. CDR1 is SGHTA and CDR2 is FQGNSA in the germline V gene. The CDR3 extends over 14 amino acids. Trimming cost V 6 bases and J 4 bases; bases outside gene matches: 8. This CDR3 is CASSLLGGGETQYF. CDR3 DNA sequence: TGTGCCAGCAGTCTTCTTGGGGGGGGAGAGACCCAGTACTTC.

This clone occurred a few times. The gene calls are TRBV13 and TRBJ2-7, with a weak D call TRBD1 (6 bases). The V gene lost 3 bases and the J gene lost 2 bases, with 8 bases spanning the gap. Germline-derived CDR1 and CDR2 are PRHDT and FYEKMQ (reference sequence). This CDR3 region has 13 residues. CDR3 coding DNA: TGTGCCAGCAGCTTTAAGGGGGCCTACGAGCAGTACTTC. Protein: CASSFKGAYEQYF. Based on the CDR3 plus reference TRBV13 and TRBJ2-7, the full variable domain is AAGVIQSPRHLIKEKRETATLKCYPIPRHDTVYWYQQGPGQDPQFLISFYEKMQSDKGSIPDRFSAQQFSDYHSELNMSSLELGDSALYFCASSFKGAYEQYFGPGTRLTVT.

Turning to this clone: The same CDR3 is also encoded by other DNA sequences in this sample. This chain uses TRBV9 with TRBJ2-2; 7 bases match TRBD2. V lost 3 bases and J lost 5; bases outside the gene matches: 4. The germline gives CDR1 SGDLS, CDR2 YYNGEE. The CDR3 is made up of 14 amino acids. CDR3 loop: CASSDGTTTGELFF. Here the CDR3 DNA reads TGTGCCAGCAGCGATGGGACTACAACCGGGGAGCTGTTTTTT.

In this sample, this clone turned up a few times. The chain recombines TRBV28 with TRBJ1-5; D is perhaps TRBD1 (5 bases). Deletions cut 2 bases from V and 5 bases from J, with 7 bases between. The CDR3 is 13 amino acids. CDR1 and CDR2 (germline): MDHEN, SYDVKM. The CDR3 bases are TGTGCCAGCAGTTTAACCAGGGATCAGCCCCAGCATTTT. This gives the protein CASSLTRDQPQHF. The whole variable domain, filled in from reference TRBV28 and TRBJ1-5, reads DVKVTQSSRYLVKRTGEKVFLECVQDMDHENMFWYRQDPGLGLRLIYFSYDVKMKEKGDIPEGYSVSREKKERFSLILESASTNQTSMYLCASSLTRDQPQHFGDGTRLSIL.

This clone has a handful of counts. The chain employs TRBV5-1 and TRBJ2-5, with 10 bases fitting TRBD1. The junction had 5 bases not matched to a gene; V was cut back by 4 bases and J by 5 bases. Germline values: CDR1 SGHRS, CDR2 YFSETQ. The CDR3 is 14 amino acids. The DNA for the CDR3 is TGCGCCAGCAGCGTGGGACAGGGGTTGGAGACCCAGTACTTC. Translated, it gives CASSVGQGLETQYF.

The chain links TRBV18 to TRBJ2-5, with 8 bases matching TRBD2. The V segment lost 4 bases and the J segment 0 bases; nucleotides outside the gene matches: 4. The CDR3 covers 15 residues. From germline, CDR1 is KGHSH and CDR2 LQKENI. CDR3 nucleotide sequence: TGTGCCAGCTCACGGTCGGGGGGGCACCAAGAGACCCAGTACTTC. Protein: CASSRSGGHQETQYF.

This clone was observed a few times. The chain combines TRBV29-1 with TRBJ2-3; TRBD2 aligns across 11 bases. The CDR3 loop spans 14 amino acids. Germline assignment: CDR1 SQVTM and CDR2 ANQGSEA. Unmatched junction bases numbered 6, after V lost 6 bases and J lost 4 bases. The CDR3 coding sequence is TGCAGCGTCTCTAGCGGGAGGTCCGCAGATACGCAGTATTTT. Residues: CSVSSGRSADTQYF.

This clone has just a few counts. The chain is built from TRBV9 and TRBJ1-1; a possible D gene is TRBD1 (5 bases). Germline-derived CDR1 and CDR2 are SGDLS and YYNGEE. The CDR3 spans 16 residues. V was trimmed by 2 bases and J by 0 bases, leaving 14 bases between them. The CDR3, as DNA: TGTGCCAGCAGCGTGACCCCCAGGGCAATGAACACTGAAGCTTTCTTT. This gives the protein CASSVTPRAMNTEAFF.

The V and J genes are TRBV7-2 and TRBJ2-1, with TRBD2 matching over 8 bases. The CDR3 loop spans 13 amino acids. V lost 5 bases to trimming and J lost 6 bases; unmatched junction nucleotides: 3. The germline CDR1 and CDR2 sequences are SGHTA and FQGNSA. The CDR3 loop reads CASSPRGGNEQFF. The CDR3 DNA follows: TGTGCCAGCAGCCCCCGGGGGGGCAATGAGCAGTTCTTC.

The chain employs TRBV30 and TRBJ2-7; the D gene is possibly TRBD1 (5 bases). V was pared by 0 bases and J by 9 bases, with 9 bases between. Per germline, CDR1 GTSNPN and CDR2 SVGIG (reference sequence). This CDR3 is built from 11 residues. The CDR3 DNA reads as TGTGCCTGGAGTGTGACAGTTGGGCAGTACTTC. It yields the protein CAWSVTVGQYF.

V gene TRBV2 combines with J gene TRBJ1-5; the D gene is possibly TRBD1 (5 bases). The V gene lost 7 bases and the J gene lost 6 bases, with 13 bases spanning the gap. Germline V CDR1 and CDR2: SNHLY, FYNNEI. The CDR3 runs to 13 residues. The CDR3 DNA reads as TGTGCCAGCAAGACGGGAGGGGCTCAGCCCCAGCATTTT. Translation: CASKTGGAQPQHF.

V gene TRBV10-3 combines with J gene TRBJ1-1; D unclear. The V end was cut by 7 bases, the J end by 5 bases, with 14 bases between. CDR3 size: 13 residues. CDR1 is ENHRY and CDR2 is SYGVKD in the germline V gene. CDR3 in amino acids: CAITPTRGTEAFF. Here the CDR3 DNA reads TGTGCCATCACCCCGACGCGCGGGACTGAAGCTTTCTTT.

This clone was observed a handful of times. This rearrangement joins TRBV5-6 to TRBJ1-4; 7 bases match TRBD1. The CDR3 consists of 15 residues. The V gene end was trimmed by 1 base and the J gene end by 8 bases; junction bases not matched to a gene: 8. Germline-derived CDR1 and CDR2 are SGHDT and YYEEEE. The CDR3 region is CASSLKGQRGEKLFF. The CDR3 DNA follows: TGTGCCAGCAGCTTGAAGGGACAGAGAGGAGAAAAACTGTTTTTT. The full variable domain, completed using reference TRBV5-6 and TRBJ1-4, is DAGVTQSPTHLIKTRGQQVTLRCSPKSGHDTVSWYQQALGQGPQFIFQYYEEEERQRGNFPDRFSGHQFPNYSSELNVNALLLGDSALYLCASSLKGQRGEKLFFGSGTQLSVL.

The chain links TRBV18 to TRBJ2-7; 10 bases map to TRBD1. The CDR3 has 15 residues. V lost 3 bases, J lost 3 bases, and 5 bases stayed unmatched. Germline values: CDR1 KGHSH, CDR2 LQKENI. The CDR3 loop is CASSPSGTGVYEQYF. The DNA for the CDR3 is TGTGCCAGCTCACCTTCCGGGACAGGGGTCTACGAGCAGTACTTC. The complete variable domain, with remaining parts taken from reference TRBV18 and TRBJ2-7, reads NAGVMQNPRHLVRRRGQEARLRCSPMKGHSHVYWYRQLPEEGLKFMVYLQKENIIDESGMPKERFSAEFPKEGPSILRIQQVVRGDSAAYFCASSPSGTGVYEQYFGPGTRLTVT.

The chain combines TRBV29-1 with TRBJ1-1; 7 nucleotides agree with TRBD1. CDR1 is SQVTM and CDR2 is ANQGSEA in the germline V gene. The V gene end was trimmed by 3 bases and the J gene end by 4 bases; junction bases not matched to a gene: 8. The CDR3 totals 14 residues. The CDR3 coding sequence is TGCAGCGTTGAGAAGGGGGCCGAGGGCACTGAAGCTTTCTTT. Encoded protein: CSVEKGAEGTEAFF.

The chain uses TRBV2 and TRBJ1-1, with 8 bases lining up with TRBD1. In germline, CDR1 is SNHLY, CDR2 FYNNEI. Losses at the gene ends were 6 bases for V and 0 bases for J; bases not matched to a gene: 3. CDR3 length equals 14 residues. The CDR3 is CASRDRVLNTEAFF. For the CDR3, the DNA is TGTGCCAGCAGGGACAGGGTTTTGAACACTGAAGCTTTCTTT.

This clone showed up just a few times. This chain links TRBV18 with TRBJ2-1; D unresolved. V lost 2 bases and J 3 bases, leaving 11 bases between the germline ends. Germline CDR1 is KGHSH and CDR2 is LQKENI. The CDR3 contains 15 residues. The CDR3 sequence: CASSPITINYNEQFF. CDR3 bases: TGTGCCAGCTCACCAATCACTATCAACTACAATGAGCAGTTCTTC.

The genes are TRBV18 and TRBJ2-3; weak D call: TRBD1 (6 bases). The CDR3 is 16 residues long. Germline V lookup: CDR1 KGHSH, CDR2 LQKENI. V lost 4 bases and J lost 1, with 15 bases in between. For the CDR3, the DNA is TGTGCCAGCTCACTTGCTCGGACAGCGGGCACAGATACGCAGTATTTT. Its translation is CASSLARTAGTDTQYF.